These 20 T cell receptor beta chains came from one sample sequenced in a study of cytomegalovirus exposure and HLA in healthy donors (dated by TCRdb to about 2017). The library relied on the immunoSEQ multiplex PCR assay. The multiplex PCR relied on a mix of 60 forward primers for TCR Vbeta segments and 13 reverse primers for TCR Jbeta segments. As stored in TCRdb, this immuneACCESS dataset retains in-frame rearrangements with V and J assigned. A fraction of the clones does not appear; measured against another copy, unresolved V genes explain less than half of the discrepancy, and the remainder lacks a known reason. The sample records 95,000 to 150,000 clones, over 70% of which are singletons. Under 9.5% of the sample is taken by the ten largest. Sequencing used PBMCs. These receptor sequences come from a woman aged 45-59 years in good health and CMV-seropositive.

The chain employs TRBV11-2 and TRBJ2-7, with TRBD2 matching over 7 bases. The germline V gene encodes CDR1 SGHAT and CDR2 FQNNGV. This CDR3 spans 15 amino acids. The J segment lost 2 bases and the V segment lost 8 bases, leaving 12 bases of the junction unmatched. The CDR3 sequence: CASAVTLSGTYEQYF. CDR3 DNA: TGTGCCAGCGCGGTTACCTTAAGCGGGACCTACGAGCAGTACTTC.

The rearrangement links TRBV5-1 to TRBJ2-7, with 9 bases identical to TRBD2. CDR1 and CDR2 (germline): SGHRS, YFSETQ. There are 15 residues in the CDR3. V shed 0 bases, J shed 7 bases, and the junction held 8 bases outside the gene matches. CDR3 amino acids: CASSLGAGGPWEQYF. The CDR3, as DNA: TGCGCCAGCAGCTTGGGCGCGGGGGGGCCATGGGAGCAGTACTTC. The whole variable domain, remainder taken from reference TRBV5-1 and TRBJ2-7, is KAGVTQTPRYLIKTRGQQVTLSCSPISGHRSVSWYQQTPGQGLQFLFEYFSETQRNKGNFPGRFSGRQFSNSRSEMNVSTLELGDSALYLCASSLGAGGPWEQYFGPGTRLTVT.

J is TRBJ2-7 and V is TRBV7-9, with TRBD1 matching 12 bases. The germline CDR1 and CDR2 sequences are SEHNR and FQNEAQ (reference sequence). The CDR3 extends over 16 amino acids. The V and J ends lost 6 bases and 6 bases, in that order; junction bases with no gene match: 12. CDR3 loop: CASRPPGQGAEGEQYF. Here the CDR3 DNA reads TGTGCCAGCAGACCACCGGGACAGGGGGCGGAGGGCGAGCAGTACTTC. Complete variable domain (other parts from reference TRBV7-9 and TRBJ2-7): DTGVSQNPRHKITKRGQNVTFRCDPISEHNRLYWYRQTLGQGPEFLTYFQNEAQLEKSRLLSDRFSAERPKGSFSTLEIQRTEQGDSAMYLCASRPPGQGAEGEQYFGPGTRLTVT.

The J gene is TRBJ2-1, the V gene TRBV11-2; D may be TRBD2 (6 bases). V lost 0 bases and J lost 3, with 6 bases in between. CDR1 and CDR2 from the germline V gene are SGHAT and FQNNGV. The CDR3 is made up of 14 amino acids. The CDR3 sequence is CASSLEDYYNEQFF. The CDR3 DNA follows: TGTGCCAGCAGCTTAGAGGACTACTACAATGAGCAGTTCTTC.

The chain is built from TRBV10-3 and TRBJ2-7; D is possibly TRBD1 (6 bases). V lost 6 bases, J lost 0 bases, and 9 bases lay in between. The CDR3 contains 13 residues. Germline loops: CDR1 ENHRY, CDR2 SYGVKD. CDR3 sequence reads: CAIRLDSSYEQYF. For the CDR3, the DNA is TGTGCCATCAGGTTGGACAGCTCCTACGAGCAGTACTTC.

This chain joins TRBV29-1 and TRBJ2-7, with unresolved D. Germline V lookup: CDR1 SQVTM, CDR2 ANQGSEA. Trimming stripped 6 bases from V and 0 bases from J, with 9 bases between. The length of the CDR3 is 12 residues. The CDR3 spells CSVGFGSYEQYF. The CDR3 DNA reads TGCAGCGTCGGTTTCGGCTCCTACGAGCAGTACTTC.

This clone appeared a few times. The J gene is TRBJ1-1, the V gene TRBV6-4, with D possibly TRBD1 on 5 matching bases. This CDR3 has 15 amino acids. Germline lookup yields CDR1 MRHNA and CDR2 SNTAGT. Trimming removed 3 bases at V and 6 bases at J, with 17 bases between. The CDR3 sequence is CASSEVAGMVAEAFF. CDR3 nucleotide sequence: TGTGCCAGCAGTGAGGTCGCAGGGATGGTTGCTGAAGCTTTCTTT.

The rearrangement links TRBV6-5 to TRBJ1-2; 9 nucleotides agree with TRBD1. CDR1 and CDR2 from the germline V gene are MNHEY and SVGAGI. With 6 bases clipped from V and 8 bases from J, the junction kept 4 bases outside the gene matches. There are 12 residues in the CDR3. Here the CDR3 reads CASRTGGEGYTF. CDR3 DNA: TGTGCCAGCAGGACAGGGGGAGAAGGCTACACCTTC.

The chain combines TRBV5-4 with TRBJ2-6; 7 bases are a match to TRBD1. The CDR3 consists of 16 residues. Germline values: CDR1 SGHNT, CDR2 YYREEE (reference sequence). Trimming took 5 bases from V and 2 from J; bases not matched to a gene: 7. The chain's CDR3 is CASSFTGDAGANVLTF. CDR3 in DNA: TGTGCCAGCAGTTTCACAGGGGACGCTGGGGCCAACGTCCTGACTTTC.

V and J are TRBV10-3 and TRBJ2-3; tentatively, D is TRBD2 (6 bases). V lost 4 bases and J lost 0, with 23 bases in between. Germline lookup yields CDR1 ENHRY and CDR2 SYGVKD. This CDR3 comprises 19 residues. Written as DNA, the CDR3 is TGTGCCATCAGTGGGGGCGGGGCGGGGTCCTTCCGGAGCACAGATACGCAGTATTTT. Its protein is CAISGGGAGSFRSTDTQYF.

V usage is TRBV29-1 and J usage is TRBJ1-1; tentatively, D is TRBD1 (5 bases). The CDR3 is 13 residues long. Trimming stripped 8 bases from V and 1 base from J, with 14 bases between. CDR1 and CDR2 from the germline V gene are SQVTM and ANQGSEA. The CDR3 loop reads CSSWGDGNTEAFF. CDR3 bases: TGCAGCTCATGGGGGGACGGGAACACTGAAGCTTTCTTT.

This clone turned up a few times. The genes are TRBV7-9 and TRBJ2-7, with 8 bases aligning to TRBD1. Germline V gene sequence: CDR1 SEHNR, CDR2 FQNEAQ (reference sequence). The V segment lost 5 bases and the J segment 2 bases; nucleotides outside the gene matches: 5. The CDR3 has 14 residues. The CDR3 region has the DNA TGTGCCAGCAGCGCAACAGGGGGGACCTACGAGCAGTACTTC. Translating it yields CASSATGGTYEQYF.

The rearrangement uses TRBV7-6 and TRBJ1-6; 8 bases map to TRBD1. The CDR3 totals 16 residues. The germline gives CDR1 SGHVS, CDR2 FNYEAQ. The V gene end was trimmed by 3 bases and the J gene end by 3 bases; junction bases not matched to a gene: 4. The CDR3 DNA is TGTGCCAGCAGCTTGACAGGGGACATCTATAATTCACCCCTCCACTTT. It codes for CASSLTGDIYNSPLHF.

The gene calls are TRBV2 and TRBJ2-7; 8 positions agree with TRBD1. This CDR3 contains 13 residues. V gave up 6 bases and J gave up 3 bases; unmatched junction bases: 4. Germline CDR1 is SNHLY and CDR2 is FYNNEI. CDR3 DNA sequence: TGTGCCAGCAGCAATACAGGGGGCTACGAGCAGTACTTC. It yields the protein CASSNTGGYEQYF.

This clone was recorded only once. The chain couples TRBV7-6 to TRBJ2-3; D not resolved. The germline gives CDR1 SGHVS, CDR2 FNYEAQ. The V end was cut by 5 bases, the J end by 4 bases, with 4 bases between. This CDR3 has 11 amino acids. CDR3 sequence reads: CASSESDTQYF. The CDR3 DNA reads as TGTGCCAGCAGCGAGTCAGATACGCAGTATTTT.

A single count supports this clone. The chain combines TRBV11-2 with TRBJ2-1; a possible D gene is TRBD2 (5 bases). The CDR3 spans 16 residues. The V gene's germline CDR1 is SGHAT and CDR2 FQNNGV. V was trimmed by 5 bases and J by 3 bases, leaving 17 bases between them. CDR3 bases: TGTGCCAGCAGCCCCGTGAGTAGCGACTTCTACAATGAGCAGTTCTTC. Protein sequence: CASSPVSSDFYNEQFF. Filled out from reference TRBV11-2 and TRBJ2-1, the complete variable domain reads EAGVAQSPRYKIIEKRQSVAFWCNPISGHATLYWYQQILGQGPKLLIQFQNNGVVDDSQLPKDRFSAERLKGVDSTLKIQPAKLEDSAVYLCASSPVSSDFYNEQFFGPGTRLTVL.

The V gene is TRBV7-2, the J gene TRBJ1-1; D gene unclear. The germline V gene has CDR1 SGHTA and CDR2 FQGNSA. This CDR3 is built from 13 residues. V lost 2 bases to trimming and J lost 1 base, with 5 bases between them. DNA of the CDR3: TGTGCCAGCAGCTTAACGGGGAACACTGAAGCTTTCTTT. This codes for CASSLTGNTEAFF.

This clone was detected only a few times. The CDR3 reads CASSQWTGNDQPQHF. For the CDR3, the DNA is TGCGCCAGCAGCCAGTGGACAGGTAACGATCAGCCCCAGCATTTT. This rearrangement joins TRBV4-1 to TRBJ1-5; the match to TRBD1 covers 7 bases. The germline V gene encodes CDR1 MGHRA and CDR2 YSYEKL. The J segment lost 5 bases and the V segment lost 3 bases, leaving 7 bases of the junction unmatched. This CDR3 is built from 15 residues.

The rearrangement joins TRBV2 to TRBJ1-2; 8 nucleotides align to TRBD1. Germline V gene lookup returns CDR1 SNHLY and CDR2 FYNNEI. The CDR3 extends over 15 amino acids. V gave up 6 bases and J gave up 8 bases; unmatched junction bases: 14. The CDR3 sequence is CASSPRGAGGLGYTF. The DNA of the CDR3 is TGTGCCAGCAGCCCAAGGGGGGCAGGGGGCTTGGGCTACACCTTC.

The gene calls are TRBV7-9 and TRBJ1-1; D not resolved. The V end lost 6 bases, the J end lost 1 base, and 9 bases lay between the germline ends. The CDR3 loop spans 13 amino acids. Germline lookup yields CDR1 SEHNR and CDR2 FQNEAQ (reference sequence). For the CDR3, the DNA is TGTGCCAGCAGACCTACAGAGAACACTGAAGCTTTCTTT. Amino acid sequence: CASRPTENTEAFF.